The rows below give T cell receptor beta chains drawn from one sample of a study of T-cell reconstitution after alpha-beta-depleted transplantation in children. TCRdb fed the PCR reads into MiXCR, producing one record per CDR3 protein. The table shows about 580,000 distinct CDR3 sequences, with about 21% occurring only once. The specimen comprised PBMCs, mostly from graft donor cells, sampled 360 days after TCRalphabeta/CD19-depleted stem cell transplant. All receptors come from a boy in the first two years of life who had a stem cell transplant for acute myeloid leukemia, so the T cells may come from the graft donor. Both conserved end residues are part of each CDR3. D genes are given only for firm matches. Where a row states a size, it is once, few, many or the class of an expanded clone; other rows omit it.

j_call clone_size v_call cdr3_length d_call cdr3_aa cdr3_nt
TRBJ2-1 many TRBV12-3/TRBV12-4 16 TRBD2 CASSFRTSGGANEQFF TGTGCCAGCAGTTTTAGGACTAGCGGGGGGGCTAATGAGCAGTTCTTC
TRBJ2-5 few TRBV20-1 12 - CSAIKGAETQYF TGCAGTGCAATCAAAGGGGCCGAGACCCAGTACTTC
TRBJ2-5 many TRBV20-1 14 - CSAADPGGQETQYF TGCAGTGCTGCGGACCCAGGGGGGCAAGAGACCCAGTACTTC
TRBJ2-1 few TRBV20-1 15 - CSARDPGAPYNEQFF TGCAGTGCTAGAGATCCGGGGGCCCCTTACAATGAGCAGTTCTTC
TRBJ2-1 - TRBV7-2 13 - CASSHGSYNEQFF TGTGCCAGCAGCCACGGTTCCTACAATGAGCAGTTCTTC
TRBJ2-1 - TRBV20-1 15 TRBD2 CSARGLAGGPHEQFF TGCAGTGCTAGAGGGTTAGCGGGGGGGCCCCATGAGCAGTTCTTC
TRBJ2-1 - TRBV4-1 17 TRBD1 CASSQDERQGRDNEQFF TGCGCCAGCAGCCAAGATGAGAGACAGGGGAGAGACAATGAGCAGTTCTTC
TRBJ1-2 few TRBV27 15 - CASSPTPSIPYGYTF TGTGCCAGCAGTCCCACGCCGAGTATTCCTTATGGCTACACCTTC
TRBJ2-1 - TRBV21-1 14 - CASSATQFYNEQFF TGTGCCAGCAGCGCGACACAGTTTTACAATGAGCAGTTCTTC
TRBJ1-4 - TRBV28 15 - CASKWGTTTNEKLFF TGTGCCAGCAAGTGGGGCACCACAACTAATGAAAAACTGTTTTTT
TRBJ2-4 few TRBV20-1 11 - CSARDRNIQYF TGCAGTGCTAGAGATCGGAACATTCAGTACTTC
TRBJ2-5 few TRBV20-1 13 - CSASNSREETQYF TGCAGTGCTAGTAACAGCCGGGAAGAGACCCAGTACTTC
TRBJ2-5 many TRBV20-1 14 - CSALRERFGETQYF TGCAGTGCTCTCAGGGAAAGGTTTGGAGAGACCCAGTACTTC
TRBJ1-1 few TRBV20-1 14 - CSARDRVGNTEAFF TGCAGTGCTAGAGATCGGGTGGGGAACACTGAAGCTTTCTTT
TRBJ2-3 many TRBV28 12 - CASSLSAVLMYF TGTGCCAGCAGTTTAAGCGCGGTGCTAATGTATTTT
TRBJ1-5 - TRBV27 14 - CASSFLGRNQPQHF TGTGCCAGCAGTTTTTTAGGGCGCAATCAGCCCCAGCATTTT
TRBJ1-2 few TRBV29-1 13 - CSVEETGSYGYTF TGCAGCGTTGAAGAGACAGGCAGCTATGGCTACACCTTC
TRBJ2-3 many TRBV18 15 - CASSQRGTSTDTQYF TGTGCCAGCTCACAGAGGGGTACTAGCACAGATACGCAGTATTTT
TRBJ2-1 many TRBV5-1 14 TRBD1 CASSLDWTGAGKFF TGCGCCAGCAGCTTGGATTGGACAGGGGCCGGTAAGTTCTTC
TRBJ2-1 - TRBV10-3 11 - CAISPGDEQFF TGTGCCATCAGCCCCGGTGATGAGCAGTTCTTC
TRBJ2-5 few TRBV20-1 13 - CSAIQAPQETQYF TGCAGTGCTATACAGGCTCCCCAAGAGACCCAGTACTTC
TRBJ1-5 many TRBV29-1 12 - CSQQHLNQPQHF TGCAGCCAACAGCACCTCAATCAGCCCCAGCATTTT